What follows are 20 T cell receptor beta chains derived from one specimen sequenced in a study of cytomegalovirus exposure and HLA in healthy donors. Both 60 Vbeta primers and 13 Jbeta primers went into the PCR. Libraries were prepared by immunoSEQ multiplex PCR; TCRdb keeps only in-frame clonotypes and omits some of them. Among 120,000 or so clones, roughly four fifths were seen once, and the ten largest hold roughly 6.1%. Material for sequencing was PBMCs. Receptors originate from a woman between 40 and 50 years old in good health and CMV-seronegative.

J is TRBJ2-7 and V is TRBV4-1, with D hard to call. CDR1 is MGHRA, CDR2 YSYEKL, per germline. Trimming took off 4 bases at V and 0 bases at J, with 7 bases between the two ends. The CDR3 is made up of 13 amino acids. For the CDR3, the DNA is TGCGCCAGCAGCCCCCGGTTCTCCTACGAGCAGTACTTC. It yields the protein CASSPRFSYEQYF.

The J gene is TRBJ1-4, the V gene TRBV28; D is unresolved. The germline CDR1 and CDR2 sequences are MDHEN and SYDVKM. The length of the CDR3 is 14 residues. Trimming cost V 5 bases and J 8 bases, with 15 bases left between them. In nucleotides, the CDR3 is TGTGCCAGCAGTCCCCTGCAGGTCCAAGAAAAACTGTTTTTT. It yields the protein CASSPLQVQEKLFF. The variable domain in full, with the rest retrieved from reference TRBV28 and TRBJ1-4, is DVKVTQSSRYLVKRTGEKVFLECVQDMDHENMFWYRQDPGLGLRLIYFSYDVKMKEKGDIPEGYSVSREKKERFSLILESASTNQTSMYLCASSPLQVQEKLFFGSGTQLSVL.

Comment on this clone: The same CDR3 also results from other DNA sequences found in this sample. The V and J genes are TRBV5-6 and TRBJ2-3; D perhaps matches TRBD1 (6 bases). Germline V CDR1 and CDR2: SGHDT, YYEEEE. Trimming cost V 4 bases and J 3 bases, with 9 bases left between them. The CDR3 spans 13 residues. This chain's CDR3 is CASSLDRTDTQYF. CDR3 coding DNA: TGTGCCAGCAGCCTAGACAGGACAGATACGCAGTATTTT. The full variable domain, its missing parts supplied by reference TRBV5-6 and TRBJ2-3, is DAGVTQSPTHLIKTRGQQVTLRCSPKSGHDTVSWYQQALGQGPQFIFQYYEEEERQRGNFPDRFSGHQFPNYSSELNVNALLLGDSALYLCASSLDRTDTQYFGPGTRLTVL.

This rearrangement joins TRBV29-1 to TRBJ2-3; TRBD2 matches at 7 bases. This CDR3 contains 11 residues. V lost 8 bases and J lost 11; bases outside the gene matches: 10. Germline V gives CDR1 SQVTM, CDR2 ANQGSEA. In nucleotides, the CDR3 is TGCAGCTCCCGCGGGGGAGAAAGGCAGTATTTT. It yields the protein CSSRGGERQYF.

The V and J genes are TRBV18 and TRBJ1-2; possibly TRBD1 for D (5 bases). The V end was cut by 2 bases, the J end by 3 bases, with 10 bases between. There are 14 residues in the CDR3. Germline values: CDR1 KGHSH, CDR2 LQKENI. As DNA, the CDR3 is TGTGCCAGCTCACCAACTCGGGGGTACTATGGCTACACCTTC. This translates into CASSPTRGYYGYTF.

The chain joins TRBV11-2 to TRBJ1-1; D ambiguous. There are 14 residues in the CDR3. Germline lookup yields CDR1 SGHAT and CDR2 FQNNGV. Trimming shortened V by 0 bases and J by 4 bases, and 9 bases separated the two germline ends. The CDR3 spells CASSLDLESTEAFF. The CDR3 DNA reads as TGTGCCAGCAGCTTAGACCTCGAGTCCACTGAAGCTTTCTTT.

The genes are TRBV5-6 and TRBJ2-3, with D unresolved. Germline-derived CDR1 and CDR2 are SGHDT and YYEEEE. This CDR3 contains 13 residues. Trimming took off 3 bases at V and 4 bases at J, with 9 bases between the two ends. The chain's CDR3 is CASSSFSADTQYF. The CDR3 DNA reads as TGTGCCAGCAGCTCATTCAGTGCAGATACGCAGTATTTT.

The rearrangement uses TRBV28 and TRBJ1-4; a possible D gene is TRBD1 (5 bases). This CDR3 comprises 15 residues. Trimming removed 10 bases at V and 8 bases at J, with 23 bases between. Germline V gives CDR1 MDHEN, CDR2 SYDVKM. The CDR3 DNA is TGTGCCACCGGGGGAGGGGCAGGGCTAGACGAAAAACTGTTTTTT. Its protein product is CATGGGAGLDEKLFF.

J is TRBJ2-4 and V is TRBV4-1; D unresolved. Trimming removed 0 bases from V and 3 bases from J, with 9 bases in between. The germline gives CDR1 MGHRA, CDR2 YSYEKL. The CDR3 contains 15 residues. The CDR3 loop is CASSQEVTGKNIQYF. CDR3 nucleotides: TGCGCCAGCAGCCAAGAAGTGACGGGCAAAAACATTCAGTACTTC.

Concerning this clone: A junction end diverges from the germline sequence, so it may reflect a read error. The rearrangement uses TRBV7-3 and TRBJ2-6, with D perhaps TRBD1 (6 bases). This CDR3 has 17 residues. Per the germline V gene, CDR1 is SGHTA and CDR2 is FQGTGA. CDR3 amino acids: CASSFHNRVAGANGLTF. The CDR3 DNA sequence: TGTGCCAGCAGCTTTCACAACAGGGTCGCAGGGGCCAACGGCCTGACTTTC.

The chain combines TRBV4-3 with TRBJ2-5; tentatively, D is TRBD2 (5 bases). The J call is in doubt because the DNA end fits TRBJ2-7 better. The CDR3 has 15 residues. The germline CDR1 and CDR2 sequences are LGHNA and YSLEER. The CDR3 region is CASSQDLGETYEQYF. The CDR3 bases are TGCGCCAGCAGCCAAGATCTTGGGGAGACCTACGAGCAGTACTTC.

As to this clone: This sample includes further DNA sequences coding for the same CDR3. The chain links TRBV28 to TRBJ2-1; D is unresolved. The CDR3 extends over 14 amino acids. V was shortened by 4 bases and J by 0 bases, with 7 bases between the two germline ends. Per germline, CDR1 MDHEN and CDR2 SYDVKM. Written as DNA, the CDR3 is TGTGCCAGCAGTTCGGGTAGCTCCTACAATGAGCAGTTCTTC. It is translated as CASSSGSSYNEQFF.

The CDR3 sequence: CASSYNTGASYEQYF. CDR3 in DNA: TGCGCCAGCAGCTACAATACAGGGGCCTCCTACGAGCAGTACTTC. This chain links TRBV5-1 with TRBJ2-7; 7 bases fit TRBD1. Germline trimming cut 3 bases from V and 0 bases from J; bases unmatched to any gene: 6. Germline lookup yields CDR1 SGHRS and CDR2 YFSETQ. The length of the CDR3 is 15 residues.

This chain uses TRBV27 with TRBJ2-1; 12 bases are shared with TRBD2. Losses at the gene ends were 5 bases for V and 9 bases for J; bases not matched to a gene: 20. Looked up from germline, CDR1 is MNHEY and CDR2 is SMNVEV (reference sequence). This CDR3 has 19 amino acids. The CDR3 DNA is TGTGCCAGCAGTCAAATAGGGGGTCTTTCTAGCGGGAGGGGGAGTGAGCAGTTCTTC. Translating it yields CASSQIGGLSSGRGSEQFF.

The J gene is TRBJ1-2, the V gene TRBV4-2; possibly TRBD1 for D (6 bases). Looked up from germline, CDR1 is LGHNA and CDR2 is YNFKEQ. Trimming took off 2 bases at V and 3 bases at J, with 10 bases between the two ends. The CDR3 is 14 amino acids. In nucleotides, the CDR3 is TGTGCCAGCAGCCAAAGGGGGAGGGACTATGGCTACACCTTC. Amino acids: CASSQRGRDYGYTF.

This chain connects TRBV7-9 to TRBJ2-1; D gene unclear. The V gene lost 6 bases and the J gene lost 8 bases, with 14 bases spanning the gap. The CDR3 totals 13 residues. Germline V CDR1 and CDR2: SEHNR, FQNEAQ (reference sequence). The CDR3 sequence is CASREGLRHEQFF. CDR3 DNA sequence: TGTGCCAGCAGAGAAGGTTTGAGGCATGAGCAGTTCTTC.

This chain joins TRBV11-2 and TRBJ1-3; weak D call: TRBD1 (5 bases). CDR1 SGHAT and CDR2 FQNNGV come from the germline V gene. The CDR3 loop spans 13 amino acids. Trimming took 7 bases from V and 3 from J, leaving 10 bases between them. The DNA for the CDR3 is TGTGCCAGCACCGGGACTCTTGGAAACACCATATATTTT. Translation: CASTGTLGNTIYF.

The J gene is TRBJ2-7, the V gene TRBV27, with 10 bases that match TRBD2. Germline trimming cut 5 bases from V and 1 base from J; bases unmatched to any gene: 2. Germline CDR1 and CDR2: MNHEY and SMNVEV (reference sequence). This CDR3 has 14 residues. CDR3 in DNA: TGTGCCAGCAGTAGACTAGCGGGTTCCTACGAGCAGTACTTC. Its translation: CASSRLAGSYEQYF.

The chain joins TRBV19 to TRBJ2-3; possibly TRBD1 for D (6 bases). Trimming left V 5 bases short and J 4 bases short, with 31 bases between. CDR1 and CDR2 from the germline V gene are LNHDA and SQIVND (reference sequence). This CDR3 has 20 amino acids. The CDR3 spells CASSAQKINYRATVADTQYF. The CDR3 DNA reads TGTGCCAGTAGTGCGCAGAAAATAAACTACAGGGCAACAGTGGCAGATACGCAGTATTTT.

V usage is TRBV11-2 and J usage is TRBJ1-5; D may be TRBD1 (6 bases). V was cut by 3 bases and J by 7 bases, with 10 bases left in between. CDR3 length: 13 residues. The germline V gene encodes CDR1 SGHAT and CDR2 FQNNGV. This chain's CDR3 is CASSFDRRQPQHF. As DNA, the CDR3 is TGTGCCAGCAGCTTCGACAGGCGGCAGCCCCAGCATTTT.